These T cell receptor beta chains were read from a single sample in a study of regulatory T cells in long-lasting Graves disease. TCRdb reanalysed the multiplex PCR reads using MiXCR and keeps one entry per CDR3 protein. The repertoire holds 400,000 to 550,000 distinct CDR3 sequences, with around 17% as singletons. This sample was also put to use in a study of T cells in Graves' hyperthyroidism and ophthalmopathy.

Specimen: peripheral blood mononuclear cells (PBMCs), collected at new diagnosis, from a patient treated with antithyroid drugs. These receptors were taken from a woman younger than 45 with Graves disease. CDR3s include the opening cysteine and the closing phenylalanine or tryptophan.

v_gene: TRBV28
j_gene: TRBJ1-3
CDR3aa: CASNFRAPGNTIYF

v_gene: TRBV5-5
j_gene: TRBJ1-5
CDR3aa: CASSYSGQGRNQPQHF

v_gene: TRBV10-3
j_gene: TRBJ1-3
CDR3aa: CAISDPWGGSGNTIYF

v_gene: TRBV7-3
j_gene: TRBJ2-2
CDR3aa: CASSLMAGGAGELFF

v_gene: TRBV19
j_gene: TRBJ2-3
CDR3aa: CASSVRGSTDTQYF

v_gene: TRBV13
j_gene: TRBJ2-5
CDR3aa: CASRRGGSETQYF

v_gene: TRBV28
j_gene: TRBJ2-7
CDR3aa: CASRVLGSGTYEQYF

v_gene: TRBV19
j_gene: TRBJ2-5
CDR3aa: CASSVDRGTRQETQYF

v_gene: TRBV20-1
j_gene: TRBJ2-5
CDR3aa: CSAARTGSLGSRETQYF

v_gene: TRBV7-2
j_gene: TRBJ2-3
CDR3aa: CASSDEGLLPTDTQYF

v_gene: TRBV3-1
j_gene: TRBJ2-1
CDR3aa: CASSQAVPSYNEQFF

v_gene: TRBV12-3/TRBV12-4
j_gene: TRBJ2-1
CDR3aa: CASTPGDEQFF

v_gene: TRBV20-1
j_gene: TRBJ2-1
CDR3aa: CSARSLAGIDNEQFF

v_gene: TRBV19
j_gene: TRBJ2-1
CDR3aa: CASSMSERPYNEQFF

v_gene: TRBV6-2/TRBV6-3
j_gene: TRBJ1-4
CDR3aa: CASSPRSGTGAEKLFF

v_gene: TRBV19
j_gene: TRBJ2-7
CDR3aa: CASSITGLYEQYF

v_gene: TRBV20-1
j_gene: TRBJ1-2
CDR3aa: CSARAMGMGSHGYTF

v_gene: TRBV19
j_gene: TRBJ1-1
CDR3aa: CASSIFSTANTEAFF

v_gene: TRBV20-1
j_gene: TRBJ2-7
CDR3aa: CSASSTSGSSYEQYF

v_gene: TRBV12-3/TRBV12-4
j_gene: TRBJ2-1
CDR3aa: CASSPGGSSGIYNEQFF

v_gene: TRBV12-3/TRBV12-4
j_gene: TRBJ2-1
CDR3aa: CASSFYGAYNEQFF

v_gene: TRBV4-1
j_gene: TRBJ1-2
CDR3aa: CASSQVQQGNPDTYGYTF

v_gene: TRBV11-2
j_gene: TRBJ2-7
CDR3aa: CASSRIAGTSYEQYF

v_gene: TRBV7-2
j_gene: TRBJ2-5
CDR3aa: CASSQPPQETQYF

v_gene: TRBV19
j_gene: TRBJ2-1
CDR3aa: CASTLLAGGPHEQFF

v_gene: TRBV9
j_gene: TRBJ1-1
CDR3aa: CASGPFLNTEAFF

v_gene: TRBV30
j_gene: TRBJ1-2
CDR3aa: CAWSVAGGNSYGYTF

v_gene: TRBV29-1
j_gene: TRBJ2-5
CDR3aa: CSVVIPGSLQETQYF

v_gene: TRBV11-1
j_gene: TRBJ2-7
CDR3aa: CASSLGAEENYEQYF

v_gene: TRBV14
j_gene: TRBJ2-1
CDR3aa: CASSQQISGRRVSNEQFF

v_gene: TRBV27
j_gene: TRBJ2-7
CDR3aa: CASSLSDRGAYEQYF